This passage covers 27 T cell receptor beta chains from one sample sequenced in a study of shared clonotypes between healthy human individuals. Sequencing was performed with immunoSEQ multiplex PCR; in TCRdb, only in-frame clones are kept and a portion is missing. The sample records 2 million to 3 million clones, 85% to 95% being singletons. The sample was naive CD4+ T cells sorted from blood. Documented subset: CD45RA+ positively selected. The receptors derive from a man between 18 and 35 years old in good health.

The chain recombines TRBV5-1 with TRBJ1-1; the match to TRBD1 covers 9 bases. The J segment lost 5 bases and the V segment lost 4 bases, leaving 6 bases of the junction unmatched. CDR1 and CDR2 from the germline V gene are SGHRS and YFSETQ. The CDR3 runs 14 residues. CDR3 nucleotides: TGCGCCAGCAGCCCGACAGGGGGAAGGACTGAAGCTTTCTTT. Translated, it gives CASSPTGGRTEAFF.

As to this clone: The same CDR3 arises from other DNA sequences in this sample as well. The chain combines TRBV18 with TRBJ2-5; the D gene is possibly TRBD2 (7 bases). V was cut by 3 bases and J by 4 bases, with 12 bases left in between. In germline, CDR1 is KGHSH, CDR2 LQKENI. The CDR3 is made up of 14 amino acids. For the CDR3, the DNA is TGTGCCAGCTCACCCGGGGGGCGAGGAGAGACCCAGTACTTC. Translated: CASSPGGRGETQYF.

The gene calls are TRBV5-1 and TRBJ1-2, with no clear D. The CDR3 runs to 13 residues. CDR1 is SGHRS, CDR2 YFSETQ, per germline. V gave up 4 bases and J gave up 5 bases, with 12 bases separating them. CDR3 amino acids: CASSPGAVYGYTF. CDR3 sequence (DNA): TGCGCCAGCAGCCCGGGAGCTGTATATGGCTACACCTTC.

CDR3 sequence: CASSFLVNTGELFF. In nucleotides, the CDR3 is TGTGCCAGCTCCTTCCTTGTTAACACCGGGGAGCTGTTTTTT. V is TRBV18 and J is TRBJ2-2, with D hard to call. V was clipped by 6 bases and J by 2 bases, with 10 bases between them. This CDR3 region has 14 residues. The germline CDR1 and CDR2 sequences are KGHSH and LQKENI. The full variable domain, completed using reference TRBV18 and TRBJ2-2, is NAGVMQNPRHLVRRRGQEARLRCSPMKGHSHVYWYRQLPEEGLKFMVYLQKENIIDESGMPKERFSAEFPKEGPSILRIQQVVRGDSAAYFCASSFLVNTGELFFGEGSRLTVL.

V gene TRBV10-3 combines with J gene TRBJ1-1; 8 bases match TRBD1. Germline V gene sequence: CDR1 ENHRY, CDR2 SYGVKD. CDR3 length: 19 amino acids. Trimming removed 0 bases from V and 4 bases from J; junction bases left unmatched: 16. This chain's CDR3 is CAISESILSIGQGRTEAFF. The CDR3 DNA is TGTGCCATCAGTGAGTCGATTCTGTCCATCGGACAGGGACGCACTGAAGCTTTCTTT.

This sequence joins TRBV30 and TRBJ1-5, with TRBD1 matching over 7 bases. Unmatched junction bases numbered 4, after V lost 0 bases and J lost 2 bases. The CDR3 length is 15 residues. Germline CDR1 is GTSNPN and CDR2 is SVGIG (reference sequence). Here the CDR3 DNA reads TGTGCCTGGAGTGTACAGGGGAACGGCAATCAGCCCCAGCATTTT. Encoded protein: CAWSVQGNGNQPQHF.

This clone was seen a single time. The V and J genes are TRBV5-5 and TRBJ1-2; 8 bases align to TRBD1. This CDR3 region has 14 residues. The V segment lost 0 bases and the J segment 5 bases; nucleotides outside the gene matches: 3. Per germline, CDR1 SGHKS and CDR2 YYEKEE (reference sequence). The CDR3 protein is CASSLGTGRYGYTF. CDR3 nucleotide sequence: TGTGCCAGCAGCTTGGGGACAGGGCGGTATGGCTACACCTTC.

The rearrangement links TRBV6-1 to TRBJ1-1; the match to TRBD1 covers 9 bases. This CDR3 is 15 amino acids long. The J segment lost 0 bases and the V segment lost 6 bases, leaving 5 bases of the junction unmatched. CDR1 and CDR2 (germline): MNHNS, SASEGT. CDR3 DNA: TGTGCCAGCAGGGACAGGGGAAGGGTGAACACTGAAGCTTTCTTT. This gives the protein CASRDRGRVNTEAFF.

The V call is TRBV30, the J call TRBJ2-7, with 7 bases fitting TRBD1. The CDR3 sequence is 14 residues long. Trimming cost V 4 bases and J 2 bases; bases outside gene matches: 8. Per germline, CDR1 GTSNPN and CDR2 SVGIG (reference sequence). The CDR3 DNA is TGTGCCTGGACTGAGGACAGGACGACCTACGAGCAGTACTTC. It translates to CAWTEDRTTYEQYF.

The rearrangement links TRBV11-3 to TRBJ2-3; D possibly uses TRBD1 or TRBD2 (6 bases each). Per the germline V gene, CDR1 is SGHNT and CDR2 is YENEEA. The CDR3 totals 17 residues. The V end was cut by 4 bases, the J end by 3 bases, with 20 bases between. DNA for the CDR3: TGTGCCAGCAGCTCGAGTTTTAGCGGAGGGGGGACAGATACGCAGTATTTT. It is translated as CASSSSFSGGGTDTQYF.

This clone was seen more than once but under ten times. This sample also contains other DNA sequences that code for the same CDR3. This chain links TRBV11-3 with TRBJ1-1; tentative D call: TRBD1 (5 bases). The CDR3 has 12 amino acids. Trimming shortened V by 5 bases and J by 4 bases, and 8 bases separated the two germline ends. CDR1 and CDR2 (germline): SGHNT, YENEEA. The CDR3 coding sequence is TGTGCCAGCAGCGCGCAGGGCACTGAAGCTTTCTTT. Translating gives CASSAQGTEAFF.

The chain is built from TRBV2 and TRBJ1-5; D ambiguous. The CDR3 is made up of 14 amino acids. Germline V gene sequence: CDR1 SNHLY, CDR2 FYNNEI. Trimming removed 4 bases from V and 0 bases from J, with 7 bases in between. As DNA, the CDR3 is TGTGCCAGCAGTGGCTACAGTAGCAATCAGCCCCAGCATTTT. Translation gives CASSGYSSNQPQHF.

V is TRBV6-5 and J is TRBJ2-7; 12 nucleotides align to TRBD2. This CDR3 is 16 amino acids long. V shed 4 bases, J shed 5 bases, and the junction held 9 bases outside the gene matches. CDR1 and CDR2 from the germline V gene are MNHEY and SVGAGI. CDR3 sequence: CASSSPTSGRVHEQYF. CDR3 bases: TGTGCCAGCAGTTCCCCGACTAGCGGGAGAGTCCACGAGCAGTACTTC.

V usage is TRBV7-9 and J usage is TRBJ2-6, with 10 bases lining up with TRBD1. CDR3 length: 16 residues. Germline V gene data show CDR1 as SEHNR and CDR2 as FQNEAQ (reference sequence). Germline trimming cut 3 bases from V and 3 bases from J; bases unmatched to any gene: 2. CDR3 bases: TGTGCCAGCAGCTTGACAGGGGGCGGTGGGGCCAACGTCCTGACTTTC. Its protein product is CASSLTGGGGANVLTF.

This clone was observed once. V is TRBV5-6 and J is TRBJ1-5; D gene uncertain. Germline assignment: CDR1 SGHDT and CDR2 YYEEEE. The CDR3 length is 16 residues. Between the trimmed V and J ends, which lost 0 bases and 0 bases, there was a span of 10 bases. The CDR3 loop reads CASSLGGKISNQPQHF. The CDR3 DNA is TGTGCCAGCAGCTTGGGTGGGAAAATTAGCAATCAGCCCCAGCATTTT.

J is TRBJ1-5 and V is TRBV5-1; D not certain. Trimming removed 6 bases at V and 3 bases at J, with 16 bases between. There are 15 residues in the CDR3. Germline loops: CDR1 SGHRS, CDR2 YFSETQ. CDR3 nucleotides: TGCGCCAGCACCTTCGACGGAGGGTCCAATCAGCCCCAGCATTTT. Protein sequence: CASTFDGGSNQPQHF.

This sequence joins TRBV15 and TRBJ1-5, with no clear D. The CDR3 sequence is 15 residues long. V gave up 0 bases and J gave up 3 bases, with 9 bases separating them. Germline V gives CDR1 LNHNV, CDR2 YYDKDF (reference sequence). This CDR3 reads CATSRDGRTNQPQHF. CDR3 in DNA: TGTGCCACCAGCAGAGATGGGCGAACCAATCAGCCCCAGCATTTT. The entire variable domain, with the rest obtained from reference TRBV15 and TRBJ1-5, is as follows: DAMVIQNPRYQVTQFGKPVTLSCSQTLNHNVMYWYQQKSSQAPKLLFHYYDKDFNNEADTPDNFQSRRPNTSFCFLDIRSPGLGDTAMYLCATSRDGRTNQPQHFGDGTRLSIL.

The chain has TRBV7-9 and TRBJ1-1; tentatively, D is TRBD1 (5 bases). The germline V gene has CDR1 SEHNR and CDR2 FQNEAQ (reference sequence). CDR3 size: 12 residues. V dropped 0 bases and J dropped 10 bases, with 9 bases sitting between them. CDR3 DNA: TGTGCCAGCAGCTTAGCGCTACAGGCAGCTTTCTTT. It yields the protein CASSLALQAAFF.

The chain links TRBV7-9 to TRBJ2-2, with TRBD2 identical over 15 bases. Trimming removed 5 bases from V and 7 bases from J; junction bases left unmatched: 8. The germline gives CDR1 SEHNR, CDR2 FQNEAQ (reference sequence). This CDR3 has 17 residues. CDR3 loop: CASSHGTSGRKIGELFF. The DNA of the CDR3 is TGTGCCAGCAGCCATGGGACTAGCGGGAGGAAAATCGGGGAGCTGTTTTTT.

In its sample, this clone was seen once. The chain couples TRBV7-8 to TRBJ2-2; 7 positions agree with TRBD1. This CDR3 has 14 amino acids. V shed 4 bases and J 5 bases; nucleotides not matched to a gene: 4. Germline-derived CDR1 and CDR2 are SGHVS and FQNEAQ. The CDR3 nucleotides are TGTGCCAGCAGCTCACAGGGGAGTACCGGGGAGCTGTTTTTT. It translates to CASSSQGSTGELFF.

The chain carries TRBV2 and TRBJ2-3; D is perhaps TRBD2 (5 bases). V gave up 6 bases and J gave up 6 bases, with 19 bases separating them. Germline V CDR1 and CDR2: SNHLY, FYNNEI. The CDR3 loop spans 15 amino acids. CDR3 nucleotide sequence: TGTGCCAGCAGCGCCCGGGGAAACTGGGTTGATACGCAGTATTTT. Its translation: CASSARGNWVDTQYF.

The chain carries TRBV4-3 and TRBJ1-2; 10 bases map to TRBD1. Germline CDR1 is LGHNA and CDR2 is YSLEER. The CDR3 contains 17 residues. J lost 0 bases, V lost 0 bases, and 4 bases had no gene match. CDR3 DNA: TGCGCCAGCAGCCAAGACCCAGGGACAGGGGCTAACTATGGCTACACCTTC. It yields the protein CASSQDPGTGANYGYTF.

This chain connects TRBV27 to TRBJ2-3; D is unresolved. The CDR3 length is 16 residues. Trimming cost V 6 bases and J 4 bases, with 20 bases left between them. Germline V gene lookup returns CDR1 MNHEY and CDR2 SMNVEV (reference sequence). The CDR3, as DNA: TGTGCCAGCAGACTGATTGGCACTCTGGGCCCAGATACGCAGTATTTT. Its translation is CASRLIGTLGPDTQYF.

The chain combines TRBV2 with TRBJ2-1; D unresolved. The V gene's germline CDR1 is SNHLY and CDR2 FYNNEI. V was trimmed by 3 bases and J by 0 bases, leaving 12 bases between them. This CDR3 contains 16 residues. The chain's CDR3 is CASSDFTSYSYNEQFF. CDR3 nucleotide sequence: TGTGCCAGCAGTGATTTCACCTCATACTCCTACAATGAGCAGTTCTTC.

The CDR3 here is CSVDRGIDEQYF. The DNA for the CDR3 is TGCAGCGTTGACAGGGGCATAGACGAGCAGTACTTC. The chain couples TRBV29-1 to TRBJ2-7; a weak D match, TRBD1 (6 bases). V lost 3 bases and J lost 5, with 11 bases in between. Germline V gives CDR1 SQVTM, CDR2 ANQGSEA. The CDR3 totals 12 residues.

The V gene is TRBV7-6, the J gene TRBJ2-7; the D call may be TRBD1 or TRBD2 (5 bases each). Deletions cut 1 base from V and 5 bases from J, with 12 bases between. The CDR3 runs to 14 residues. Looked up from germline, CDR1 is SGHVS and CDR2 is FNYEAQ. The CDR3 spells CASSLERRGDEQYF. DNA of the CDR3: TGTGCCAGCAGCTTAGAGCGGCGAGGGGACGAGCAGTACTTC.

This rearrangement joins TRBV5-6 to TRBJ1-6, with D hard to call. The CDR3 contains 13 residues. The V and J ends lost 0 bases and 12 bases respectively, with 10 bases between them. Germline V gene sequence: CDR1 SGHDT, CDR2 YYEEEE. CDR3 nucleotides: TGTGCCAGCAGCTTGGATAGGGTGGGACCCCTCCACTTT. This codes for CASSLDRVGPLHF.